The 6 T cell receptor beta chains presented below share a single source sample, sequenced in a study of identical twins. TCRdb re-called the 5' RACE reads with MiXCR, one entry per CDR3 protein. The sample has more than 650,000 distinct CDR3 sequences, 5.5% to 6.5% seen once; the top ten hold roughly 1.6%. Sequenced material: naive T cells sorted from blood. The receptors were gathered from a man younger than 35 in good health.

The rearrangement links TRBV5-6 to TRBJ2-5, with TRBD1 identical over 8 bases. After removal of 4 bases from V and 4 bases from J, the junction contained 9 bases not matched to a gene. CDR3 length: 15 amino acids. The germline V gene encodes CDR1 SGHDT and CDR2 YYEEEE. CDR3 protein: CASSPINRGLETQYF. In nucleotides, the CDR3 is TGTGCCAGCAGCCCTATTAACAGGGGGTTAGAGACCCAGTACTTC.

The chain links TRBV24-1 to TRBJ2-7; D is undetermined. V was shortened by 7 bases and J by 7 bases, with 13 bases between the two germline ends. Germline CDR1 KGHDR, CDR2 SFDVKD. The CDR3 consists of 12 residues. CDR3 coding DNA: TGTGCCACCAGGAACAGTTTGTGGGAGCAGTACGTC. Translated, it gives CATRNSLWEQYV.

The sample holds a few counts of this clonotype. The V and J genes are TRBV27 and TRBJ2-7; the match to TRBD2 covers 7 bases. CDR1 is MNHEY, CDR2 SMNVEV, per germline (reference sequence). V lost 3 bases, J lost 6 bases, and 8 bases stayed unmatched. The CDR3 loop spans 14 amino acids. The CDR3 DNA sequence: TGTGCCAGCAGTTTCACCGGGAGGATTAGCGAGCAGTACTTC. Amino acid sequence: CASSFTGRISEQYF.

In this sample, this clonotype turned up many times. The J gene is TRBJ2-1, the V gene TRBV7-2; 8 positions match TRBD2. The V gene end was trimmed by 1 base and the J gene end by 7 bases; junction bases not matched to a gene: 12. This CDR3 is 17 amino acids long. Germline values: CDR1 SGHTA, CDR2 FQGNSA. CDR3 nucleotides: TGTGCCAGCAGCTTAGTGGGTCTGACTAGCGCGAGGAATGAGCAGTTCTTC. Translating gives CASSLVGLTSARNEQFF.

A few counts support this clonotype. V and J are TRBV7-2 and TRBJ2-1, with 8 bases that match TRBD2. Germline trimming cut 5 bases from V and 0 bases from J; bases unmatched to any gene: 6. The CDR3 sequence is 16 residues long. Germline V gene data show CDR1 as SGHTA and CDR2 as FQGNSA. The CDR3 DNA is TGTGCCAGCAGCAAGCGGGGGACGAGCTCCTACAATGAGCAGTTCTTC. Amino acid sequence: CASSKRGTSSYNEQFF.

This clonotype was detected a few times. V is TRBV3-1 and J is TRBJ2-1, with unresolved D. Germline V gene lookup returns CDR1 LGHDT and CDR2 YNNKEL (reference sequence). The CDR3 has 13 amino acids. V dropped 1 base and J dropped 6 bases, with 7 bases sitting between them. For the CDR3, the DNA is TGTGCCAGCAGCCAAGTGGTATCCAATGAGCAGTTCTTC. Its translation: CASSQVVSNEQFF.